There are many counts of the clone carrying this TCR beta chain. No antigen is known for it. The CDR3 goes on 3 residues after the read ends, and that part is filled in from the germline J gene. Different DNA sequences within this sample yield the same CDR3. Here immunoSEQ multiplex PCR was the method, and the copy in TCRdb shows in-frame clones only, minus some. The sample presents fewer than 75,000 clones, none singletons. The CDR3 has 13 amino acids. CDR1 is SGHRS, CDR2 YFSETQ, per germline. Trimming left V 0 bases short and J 4 bases short, with 7 bases between. The sample originates from a study of T cell clonality in common variable immunodeficiency. Study-wide points: Fewer TCRbeta clones were shared among CVID subjects than controls. TCRbeta clonality was increased in CVID versus healthy controls.

The clonotype was recovered from a person aged 18 to 70 in good health. The rearrangement uses TRBV5-1 and TRBJ1-1; D uncertain. Sequenced material: peripheral blood mononuclear cells. Partial CDR3 DNA: TGCGCCAGCAGCTTGGCTGGCCCCACTGAA. This gives the protein CASSLAGPTE. The complete CDR3 sequence is CASSLAGPTEAFF.